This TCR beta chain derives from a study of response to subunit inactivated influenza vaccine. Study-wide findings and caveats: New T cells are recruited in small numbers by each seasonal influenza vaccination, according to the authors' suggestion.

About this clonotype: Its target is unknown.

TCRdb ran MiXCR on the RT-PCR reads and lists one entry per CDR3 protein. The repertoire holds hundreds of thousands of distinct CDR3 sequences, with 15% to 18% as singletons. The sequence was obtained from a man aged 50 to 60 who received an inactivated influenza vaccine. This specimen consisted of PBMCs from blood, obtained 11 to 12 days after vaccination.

CDR3 region: CASSPRDNNQPQHF. In nucleotides, the CDR3 is TGTGCCAGCTCGCCCCGGGACAATAATCAGCCCCAGCATTTT. This sequence joins TRBV18 and TRBJ1-5, with D perhaps matching TRBD1 (6 bases). There are 14 residues in the CDR3. Per the germline V gene, CDR1 is KGHSH and CDR2 is LQKENI. Trimming took 6 bases from V and 4 from J, leaving 13 bases between them.